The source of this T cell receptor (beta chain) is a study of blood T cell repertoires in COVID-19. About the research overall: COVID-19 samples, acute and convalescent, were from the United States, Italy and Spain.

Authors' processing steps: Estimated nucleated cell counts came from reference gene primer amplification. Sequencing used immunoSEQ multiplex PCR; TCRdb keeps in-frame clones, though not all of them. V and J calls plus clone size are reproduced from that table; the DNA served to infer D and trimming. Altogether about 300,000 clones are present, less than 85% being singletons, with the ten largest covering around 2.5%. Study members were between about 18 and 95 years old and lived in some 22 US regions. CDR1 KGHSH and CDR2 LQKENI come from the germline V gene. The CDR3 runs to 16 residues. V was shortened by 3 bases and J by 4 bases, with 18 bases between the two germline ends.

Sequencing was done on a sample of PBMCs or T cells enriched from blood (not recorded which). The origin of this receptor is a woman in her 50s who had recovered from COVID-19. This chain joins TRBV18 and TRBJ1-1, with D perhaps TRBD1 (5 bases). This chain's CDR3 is CASSPRGVLIRTEAFF. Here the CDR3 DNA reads TGTGCCAGCTCACCCCGGGGGGTACTGATACGCACTGAAGCTTTCTTT.